These 9 T cell receptor beta chains came from one sample sequenced in a study of PD-L1 blockade in urothelial cancer. Sample time point: peripheral blood 6 weeks after treatment start. The data were produced by immunoSEQ multiplex PCR, yet TCRdb's version contains in-frame clones alone and is incomplete. The table has around 80,000 clones, around 93% seen once. This sample comprised PBMCs, obtained around atezolizumab (anti-PD-L1) treatment. These receptors all come from a woman older than 75 with urothelial cancer.

This rearrangement joins TRBV19 to TRBJ2-3, with 11 bases matching TRBD1. There are 16 residues in the CDR3. The V segment lost 3 bases and the J segment 0 bases; nucleotides outside the gene matches: 2. CDR1 is LNHDA and CDR2 is SQIVND in the germline V gene (reference sequence). The CDR3, as DNA: TGTGCCAGTAGTATGGACAGGGGGCCTAGCACAGATACGCAGTATTTT. Protein sequence: CASSMDRGPSTDTQYF.

This chain links TRBV5-4 with TRBJ2-2; 13 bases line up with TRBD2. Germline lookup yields CDR1 SGHNT and CDR2 YYREEE (reference sequence). The CDR3 sequence is 16 residues long. J lost 4 bases, V lost 5 bases, and 5 bases had no gene match. This CDR3 is CASRMGLAGLTGELFF. The CDR3 bases are TGTGCCAGCAGGATGGGACTAGCGGGGCTCACCGGGGAGCTGTTTTTT.

The gene calls are TRBV29-1 and TRBJ1-1, with D hard to call. Germline V lookup: CDR1 SQVTM, CDR2 ANQGSEA. This CDR3 has 13 amino acids. V lost 4 bases to trimming and J lost 0 bases, with 9 bases between them. The CDR3 nucleotides read TGCAGCGTTGCGGCAGGCATGAACACTGAAGCTTTCTTT. This gives the protein CSVAAGMNTEAFF.

This clone was found a few times. This chain uses TRBV27 with TRBJ1-1; D gene uncertain. This CDR3 spans 13 amino acids. The germline V and J ends were trimmed by 8 bases and 3 bases, with 13 bases remaining between them. The V gene's germline CDR1 is MNHEY and CDR2 SMNVEV (reference sequence). The CDR3 is CASWTRRDTEAFF. DNA for the CDR3: TGTGCCAGCTGGACGCGGAGGGACACTGAAGCTTTCTTT.

This rearrangement joins TRBV27 to TRBJ1-2; D is unclear. The germline V gene encodes CDR1 MNHEY and CDR2 SMNVEV (reference sequence). With 6 bases removed from V and 0 bases from J, the gap between germline ends came to 17 bases. This CDR3 has 16 amino acids. This chain's CDR3 is CASSLSTGRSNYGYTF. The CDR3 region has the DNA TGTGCCAGCAGCCTCTCCACCGGGAGATCTAACTATGGCTACACCTTC.

The gene calls are TRBV30 and TRBJ2-2; TRBD2 matches 7 bases. The CDR3 is 18 residues long. After removal of 0 bases from V and 4 bases from J, the junction contained 14 bases not matched to a gene. CDR1 GTSNPN and CDR2 SVGIG come from the germline V gene (reference sequence). CDR3 sequence reads: CAWSVRRSVPGGTGELFF. The DNA for the CDR3 is TGTGCCTGGAGTGTACGAAGGAGTGTGCCGGGAGGCACCGGGGAGCTGTTTTTT.

The chain carries TRBV27 and TRBJ2-1, with TRBD2 matching 9 bases. Germline V CDR1 and CDR2: MNHEY, SMNVEV (reference sequence). This CDR3 is 17 amino acids long. The junction had 13 bases not matched to a gene; V was cut back by 6 bases and J by 4 bases. The CDR3 spells CASSSTGAGGLYNEQFF. CDR3 in DNA: TGTGCCAGCAGCTCTACCGGGGCGGGAGGGTTATACAATGAGCAGTTCTTC.

CDR3 sequence (DNA): TGTGCCAGCCGAAGGGACAGGGCGCTAACTAATGAAAAACTGTTTTTT. Encoded protein: CASRRDRALTNEKLFF. This chain connects TRBV27 to TRBJ1-4; 9 nucleotides agree with TRBD1. V was pared by 8 bases and J by 1 base, with 8 bases of the junction left unmatched. Germline V gene lookup returns CDR1 MNHEY and CDR2 SMNVEV (reference sequence). The CDR3 sequence is 16 residues long.

The chain carries TRBV27 and TRBJ1-2; a possible D gene is TRBD1 (5 bases). Germline values: CDR1 MNHEY, CDR2 SMNVEV (reference sequence). This CDR3 contains 14 residues. The V and J ends lost 7 bases and 1 base respectively, with 13 bases between them. CDR3 in DNA: TGTGCCAGCACCTCGTGGGGGGATAACTATGGCTACACCTTC. Its translation: CASTSWGDNYGYTF.